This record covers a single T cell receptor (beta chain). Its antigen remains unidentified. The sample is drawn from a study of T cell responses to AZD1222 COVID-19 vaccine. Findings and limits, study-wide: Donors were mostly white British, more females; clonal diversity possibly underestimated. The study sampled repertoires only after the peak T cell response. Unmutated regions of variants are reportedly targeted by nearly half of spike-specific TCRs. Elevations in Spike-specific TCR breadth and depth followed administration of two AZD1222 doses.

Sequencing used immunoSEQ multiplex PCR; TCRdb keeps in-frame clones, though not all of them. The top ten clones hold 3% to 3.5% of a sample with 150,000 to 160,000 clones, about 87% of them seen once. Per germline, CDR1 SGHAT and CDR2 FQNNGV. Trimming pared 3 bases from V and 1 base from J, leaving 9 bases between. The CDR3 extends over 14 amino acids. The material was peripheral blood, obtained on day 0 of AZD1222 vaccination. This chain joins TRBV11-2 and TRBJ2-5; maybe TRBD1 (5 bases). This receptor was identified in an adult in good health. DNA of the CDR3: TGTGCCAGCAGCTTCAGGGCGGTCCAAGAGACCCAGTACTTC. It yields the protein CASSFRAVQETQYF.